The following is a T cell receptor beta chain sequence with its context. Antigen: not known. V was shortened by 7 bases and J by 4 bases, with 31 bases between the two germline ends. The CDR3 has 19 amino acids. The germline V gene encodes CDR1 MDHEN and CDR2 SYDVKM. This sample's TCRbeta library carried unique molecular identifier barcodes. A single record per CDR3 protein comes from TCRdb applying MiXCR to the PCR reads. The sample holds about 300,000 distinct CDR3 sequences, 6% to 10% seen once. The sample originates from a study of T-cell reconstitution after alpha-beta-depleted transplantation in children. Broader study findings: At one year after transplant, newly produced T cells mostly accounted for T-cell counts and diversity. Alpha-beta T cells present about two months after transplant were reported to originate from several hundred expanded graft clones. Some patients' high day-60 TCRbeta diversity was traced to surviving recipient T cells and thymic progenitors.

The V call is TRBV28, the J call TRBJ1-2, with no clear D. Material: peripheral blood, obtained 360 days after TCRalphabeta/CD19-depleted stem cell transplant. The receptor was derived from a female patient younger than 10 who had a stem cell transplant for Fanconi anemia, so the T cells may come from the graft donor. CDR3 sequence: CASNTLVGKGAIDSYGYTF. CDR3 nucleotides: TGTGCCAGCAACACGTTAGTGGGAAAGGGCGCTATAGATTCCTATGGCTACACCTTC.